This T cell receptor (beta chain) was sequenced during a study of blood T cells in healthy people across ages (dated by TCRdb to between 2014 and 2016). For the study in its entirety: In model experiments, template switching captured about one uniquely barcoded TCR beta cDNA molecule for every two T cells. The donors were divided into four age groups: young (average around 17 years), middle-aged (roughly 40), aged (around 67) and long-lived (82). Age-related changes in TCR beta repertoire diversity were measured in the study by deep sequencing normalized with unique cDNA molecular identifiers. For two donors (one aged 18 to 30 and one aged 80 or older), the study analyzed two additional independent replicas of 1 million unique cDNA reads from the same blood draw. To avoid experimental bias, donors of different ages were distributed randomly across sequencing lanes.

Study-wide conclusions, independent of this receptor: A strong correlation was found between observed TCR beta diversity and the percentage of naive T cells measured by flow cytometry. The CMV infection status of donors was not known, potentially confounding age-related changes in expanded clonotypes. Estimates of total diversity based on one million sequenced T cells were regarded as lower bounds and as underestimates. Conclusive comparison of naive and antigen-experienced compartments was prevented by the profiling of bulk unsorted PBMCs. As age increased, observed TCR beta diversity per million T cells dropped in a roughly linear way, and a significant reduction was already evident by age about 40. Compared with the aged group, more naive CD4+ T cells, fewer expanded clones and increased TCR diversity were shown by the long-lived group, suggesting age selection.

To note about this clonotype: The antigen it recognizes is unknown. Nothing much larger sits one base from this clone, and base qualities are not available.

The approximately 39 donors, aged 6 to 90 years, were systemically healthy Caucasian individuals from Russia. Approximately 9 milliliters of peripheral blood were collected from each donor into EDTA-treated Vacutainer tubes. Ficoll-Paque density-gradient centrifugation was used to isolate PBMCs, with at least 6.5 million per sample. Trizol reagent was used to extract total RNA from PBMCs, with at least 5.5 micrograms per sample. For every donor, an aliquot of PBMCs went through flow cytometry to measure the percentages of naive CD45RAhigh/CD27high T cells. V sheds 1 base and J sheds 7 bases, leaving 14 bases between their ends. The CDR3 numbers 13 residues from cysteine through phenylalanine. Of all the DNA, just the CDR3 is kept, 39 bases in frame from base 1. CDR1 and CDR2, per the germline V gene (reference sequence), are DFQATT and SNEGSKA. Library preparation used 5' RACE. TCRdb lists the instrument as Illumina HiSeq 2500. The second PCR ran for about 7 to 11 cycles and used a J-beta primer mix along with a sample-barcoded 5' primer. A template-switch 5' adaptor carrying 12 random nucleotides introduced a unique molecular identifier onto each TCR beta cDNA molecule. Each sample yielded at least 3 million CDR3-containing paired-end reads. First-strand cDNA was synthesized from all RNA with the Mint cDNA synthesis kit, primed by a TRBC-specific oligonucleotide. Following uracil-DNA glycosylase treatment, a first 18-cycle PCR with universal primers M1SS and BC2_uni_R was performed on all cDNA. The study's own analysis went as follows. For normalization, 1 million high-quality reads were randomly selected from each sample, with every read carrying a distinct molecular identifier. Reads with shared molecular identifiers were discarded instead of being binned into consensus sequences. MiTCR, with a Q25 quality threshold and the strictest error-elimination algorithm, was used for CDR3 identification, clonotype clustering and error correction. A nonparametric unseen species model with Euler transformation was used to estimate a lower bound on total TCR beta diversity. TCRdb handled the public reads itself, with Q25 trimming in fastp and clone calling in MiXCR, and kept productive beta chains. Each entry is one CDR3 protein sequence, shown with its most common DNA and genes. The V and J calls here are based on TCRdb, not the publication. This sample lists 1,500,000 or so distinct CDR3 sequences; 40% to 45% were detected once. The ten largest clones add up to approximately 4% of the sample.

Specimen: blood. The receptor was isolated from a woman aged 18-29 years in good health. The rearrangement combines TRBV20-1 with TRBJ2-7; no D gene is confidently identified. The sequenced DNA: TGCAGTGCTAGAGTGACGCCGGGTAAGGAGCAGTACTTC. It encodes CSARVTPGKEQYF.